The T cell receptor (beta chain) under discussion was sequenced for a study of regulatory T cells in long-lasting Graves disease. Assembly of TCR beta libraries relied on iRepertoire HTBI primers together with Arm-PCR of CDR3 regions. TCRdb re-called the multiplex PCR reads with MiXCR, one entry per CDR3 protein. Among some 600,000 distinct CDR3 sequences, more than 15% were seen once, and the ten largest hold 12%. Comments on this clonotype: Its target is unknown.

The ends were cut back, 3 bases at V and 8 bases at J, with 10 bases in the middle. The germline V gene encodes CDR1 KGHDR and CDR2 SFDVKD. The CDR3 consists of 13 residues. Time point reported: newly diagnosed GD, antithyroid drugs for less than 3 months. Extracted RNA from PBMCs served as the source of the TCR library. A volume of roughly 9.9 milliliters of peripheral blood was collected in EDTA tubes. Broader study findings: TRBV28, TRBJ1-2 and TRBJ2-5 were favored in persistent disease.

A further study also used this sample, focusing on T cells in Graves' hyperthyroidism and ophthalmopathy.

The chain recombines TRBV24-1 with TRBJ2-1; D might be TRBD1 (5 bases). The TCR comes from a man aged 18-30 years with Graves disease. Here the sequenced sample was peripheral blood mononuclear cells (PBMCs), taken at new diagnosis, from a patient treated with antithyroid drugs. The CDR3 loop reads CATSDVRVDEQFF. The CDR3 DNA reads TGTGCCACCAGTGATGTCAGGGTTGATGAGCAGTTCTTC.